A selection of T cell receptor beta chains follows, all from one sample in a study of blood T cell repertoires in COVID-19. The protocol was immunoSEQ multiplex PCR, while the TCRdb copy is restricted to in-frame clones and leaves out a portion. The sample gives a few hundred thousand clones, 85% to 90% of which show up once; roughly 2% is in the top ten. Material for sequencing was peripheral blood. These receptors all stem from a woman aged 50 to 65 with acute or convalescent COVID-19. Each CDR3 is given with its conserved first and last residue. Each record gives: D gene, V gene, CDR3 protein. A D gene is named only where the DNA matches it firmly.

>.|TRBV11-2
CASSLAKGDSSPLHF
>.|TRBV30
CAWSDSLYGYTF
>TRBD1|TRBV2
CASTFGTGLRGEQFF
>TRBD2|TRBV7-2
CASSLASGEGYEQYF
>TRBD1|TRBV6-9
CASNRQGSSYEQYF
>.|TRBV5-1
CASSLGHGNTIYF
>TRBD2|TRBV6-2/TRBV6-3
CASSPTTRLADTGELFF
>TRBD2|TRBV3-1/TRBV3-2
CASSPTSGRMGRADTQYF
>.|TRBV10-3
CAIRGTGYYGYTF
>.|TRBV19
CATLDGYSNQPQHF
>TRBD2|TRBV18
CASSPPGLAGFTDTQYF